This T cell receptor beta chain is drawn from a study of somatic mutations in cytotoxic T cells in rheumatoid arthritis (dated by TCRdb to about 2017). In terms of the full investigation: Peripheral blood (just under 31 ml EDTA) was collected from patients immediately after diagnosis and before any treatment began. A FACSAria II or Sony SH800 was used to flow-sort some V beta antibody-stained T-cell populations at nearly 100% purity, and TCRB sequencing was also done on sorted V beta1+ cells. To characterize clonality, the study used TCRB deep sequencing while asking whether somatic mutations are carried by expanded CD8+ T-cell clones in newly diagnosed, untreated rheumatoid arthritis. For 60 to 80 rheumatoid arthritis patients and 20 healthy controls, TCRB deep sequencing was carried out. Median age was essentially the same in the patient group and the control group. Beyond this particular receptor, the publication reports: Healthy controls showed no age-related increase in CD8+ clonality, whereas patients did (Spearman r ≈ 0.5). Rheumatoid arthritis patients and age-matched healthy controls did not significantly differ in CD8+ T-cell clonality. The finding that TRBV07 was slightly underrepresented in patients was left unadjusted for multiple comparisons. The expanded CD8+ clones had unknown antigen targets, and not appearing in virus-specific databases did not rule out that they were virus-specific. In 8 out of 65 patients, more than 20% of CD8+ cells belonged to the largest CD8+ clone, while several identical CD8+ TCRB sequences were shared between blood and synovial fluid.

Positive magnetic bead selection on an AutoMACS was used to isolate CD4+ and CD8+ cells, with flow cytometry used to check purity. Clonal expansions were first screened by flow cytometry with a TCR V beta antibody panel, then characterized by TCRB deep sequencing of sorted CD8+ fractions. Peripheral blood mononuclear cells were obtained using density gradient separation with Ficoll-Paque PLUS. Using Nucleospin Tissue or Tissue XS kits, DNA was extracted from CD4-enriched, CD8-enriched or PBMC samples, with quantification by a Qubit 2.0 fluorometer. The CDR3 measures 12 amino acids from cysteine to phenylalanine. The entry retains the CDR3 DNA only, 36 bases that are in frame from base 1. Trimming takes 4 bases from V and 7 bases from J, and the germline ends sit 10 bases apart. As encoded in the germline V gene, CDR1 is SQVTM while CDR2 is ANQGSEA. TCRB CDR3 sequencing used the immunoSEQ assay on genomic DNA. Concerning the study's data processing: Only a few patient CD8+ clones larger than 1% matched published virus-specific TCRB sequences when compared against them. Only productive TCRB rearrangements were included in the analyses. Clonality was calculated as a Shannon entropy-based productive clonality index, and a clone was defined by a unique TCRB CDR3 sequence. The template counts of each clone relative to the total templates per sample were used to calculate repertoire overlap between two samples. Flow cytometry-measured V-gene usage correlated with V-gene usage from TCRB sequencing, with a Spearman r of 0.55 to 0.7. In its TCRdb copy, this immuneACCESS table keeps in-frame sequences only and misses some clones. Where compared with another copy, unresolved V genes explain less than half of these, and the others have no known cause. For V, J and clone size, that table is used; D and trimming come from the DNA. This sample lists roughly 13,000 clones; 60% to 80% were detected once. The top ten hold approximately 16% of the sample.

Comments on this clone: Its recognized antigen is unknown. Base-call qualities are not available, and no considerably larger clone is one nucleotide away.

The sequencing sample was made of CD8+ T cells sorted from blood. Here the chain combines TRBV29-1 and TRBJ2-2; TRBD2 might be the D gene, on 6 matching bases. The receptor's source is an adult with rheumatoid arthritis. The DNA reads TGCAGCGTTGTGCGGGGTCACGGGGAGCTGTTTTTT. It specifies CSVVRGHGELFF.